In this sample, the clone carrying this TCR beta chain turned up a few times. This entry comes from a study of blood T cell repertoires in COVID-19. Study summary: Material from acute and convalescent COVID-19 was sourced from the United States, Italy and Spain. From T cells, B-cell-depleted T cells, or PBMCs came the material, which was cDNA or gDNA.

Profiling relied on immunoSEQ multiplex PCR, and the TCRdb table lists in-frame clones only, not all of them. The sample yields approximately 260,000 clones, approximately 83% seen once. The CDR3 contains 13 residues. Germline V CDR1 and CDR2: SEHNR, FQNEAQ (reference sequence). With 5 bases removed from V and 8 bases from J, the gap between germline ends came to 15 bases. The sample taken for sequencing was peripheral blood. This TCR was recovered from a woman in her 70s with acute or convalescent COVID-19. J is TRBJ1-2 and V is TRBV7-9; D might be TRBD1 (5 bases). In DNA form, the CDR3 reads TGTGCCAGCAGCAGTCCAGGGAGGAGCGGCTACACCTTC. The encoded protein is CASSSPGRSGYTF.